These T cell receptor beta chains were read from a single sample in a study of identifying expanded T cells in peripheral blood. Data came from immunoSEQ multiplex PCR; TCRdb stores just in-frame clones and leaves some out. This table holds roughly 81,000 clones, 84% found once. The sequenced sample consisted of blood. These receptors originate from a person aged 18 to 75 in good health. Both conserved end residues are part of each CDR3. D genes are given only for firm matches. Size is stated for part of the rows, as once, few or many counts, or as a class when the clone is expanded.

J: TRBJ2-7; V: TRBV6-6; size: NA; D: TRBD2; CDR3: CASRSGTSGTYEQYF; DNA: TGTGCCAGCAGATCCGGGACTAGCGGAACCTACGAGCAGTACTTC
J: TRBJ2-5; V: TRBV19; size: NA; D: NA; CDR3: CASSIILDPEGTQYF; DNA: TGTGCCAGTAGTATAATCCTTGATCCCGAGGGGACCCAGTACTTC
J: TRBJ1-2; V: TRBV4-1; size: NA; D: TRBD1; CDR3: CASSQGQGADYGYTF; DNA: TGCGCCAGCAGCCAGGGACAGGGGGCCGACTATGGCTACACCTTC
J: TRBJ2-5; V: TRBV18; size: NA; D: NA; CDR3: CASSPSGSQETQYF; DNA: TGTGCCAGCTCACCATCAGGTTCCCAAGAGACCCAGTACTTC
J: TRBJ2-7; V: TRBV7-2; size: NA; D: NA; CDR3: CASSLVAAIEYEQYF; DNA: TGTGCCAGCAGCTTAGTGGCCGCAATTGAATACGAGCAGTACTTC
J: TRBJ1-5; V: TRBV7-9; size: NA; D: NA; CDR3: CASSLDSYNQPQHF; DNA: TGTGCCAGCAGCTTAGATAGCTACAATCAGCCCCAGCATTTT
J: TRBJ1-2; V: TRBV7-3; size: NA; D: NA; CDR3: CASSSGPSRFEDGYTF; DNA: TGTGCCAGCAGCTCCGGCCCTTCGAGGTTTGAGGATGGCTACACCTTC
J: TRBJ1-2; V: TRBV28; size: NA; D: NA; CDR3: CASSPDRNYGYTF; DNA: TGTGCCAGCAGCCCTGACAGGAACTATGGCTACACCTTC
J: TRBJ2-3; V: TRBV6-5; size: NA; D: TRBD2; CDR3: CASSPSGSRSDTQYF; DNA: TGTGCCAGCAGTCCTAGCGGGAGCAGGTCAGATACGCAGTATTTT
J: TRBJ1-2; V: TRBV6-5; size: NA; D: NA; CDR3: CASSYSANYGYTF; DNA: TGTGCCAGCAGTTACTCGGCCAACTATGGCTACACCTTC
J: TRBJ1-4; V: TRBV30; size: once; D: TRBD1; CDR3: CAWSSHRGLNEKLFF; DNA: TGTGCCTGGAGTTCTCACAGGGGTCTAAATGAAAAACTGTTTTTT
J: TRBJ2-5; V: TRBV4-2; size: NA; D: TRBD2; CDR3: CASSLVHAGGEETQYF; DNA: TGTGCCAGCAGTTTGGTTCATGCGGGAGGAGAAGAGACCCAGTACTTC
J: TRBJ2-5; V: TRBV19; size: NA; D: TRBD2; CDR3: CASGTSGPPQYF; DNA: TGTGCCAGTGGGACTAGCGGTCCCCCCCAGTACTTC
J: TRBJ2-7; V: TRBV27; size: NA; D: TRBD2; CDR3: CASSPSGRETGQYF; DNA: TGTGCCAGCAGTCCTAGCGGGCGAGAGACGGGGCAGTACTTC
J: TRBJ2-7; V: TRBV15; size: NA; D: NA; CDR3: CATSSTRGRVSRYEQYF; DNA: TGTGCCACCAGCTCAACACGTGGCCGGGTCTCGAGGTACGAGCAGTACTTC
J: TRBJ2-1; V: TRBV9; size: NA; D: TRBD1; CDR3: CASSPHPGTGTGFGEQFF; DNA: TGTGCCAGCAGCCCGCATCCTGGGACAGGGACAGGGTTTGGTGAGCAGTTCTTC
J: TRBJ1-1; V: TRBV7-9; size: NA; D: NA; CDR3: CASSLGAGADTEAFF; DNA: TGTGCCAGCAGCTTGGGAGCGGGGGCGGACACTGAAGCTTTCTTT
J: TRBJ2-1; V: TRBV6-1; size: NA; D: NA; CDR3: CASSENPSGSNNEQFF; DNA: TGTGCCAGCAGTGAAAATCCGAGCGGGTCAAACAATGAGCAGTTCTTC
J: TRBJ1-4; V: TRBV6-1; size: once; D: NA; CDR3: CASKGLTNEKLFF; DNA: TGTGCCAGCAAGGGGTTGACTAATGAAAAACTGTTTTTT
J: TRBJ2-7; V: TRBV29-1; size: NA; D: TRBD2; CDR3: CSVTGTSSYEQYF; DNA: TGCAGCGTCACCGGGACTAGCAGCTACGAGCAGTACTTC
J: TRBJ1-2; V: TRBV7-2; size: NA; D: NA; CDR3: CASSSEPDRADGYTF; DNA: TGTGCCAGCAGCTCGGAGCCGGACAGAGCCGATGGCTACACCTTC
J: TRBJ2-1; V: TRBV14; size: NA; D: NA; CDR3: CASSQDEYLTAPFNNEQFF; DNA: TGTGCCAGCAGCCAAGATGAGTACTTAACGGCCCCGTTTAACAATGAGCAGTTCTTC
J: TRBJ2-3; V: TRBV9; size: NA; D: NA; CDR3: CASSVEGDSTDTQYF; DNA: TGTGCCAGCAGCGTAGAAGGGGATAGCACAGATACGCAGTATTTT
J: TRBJ2-7; V: TRBV27; size: NA; D: NA; CDR3: CASGGARRSYEQYF; DNA: TGTGCCAGCGGGGGGGCGCGGCGCTCCTACGAGCAGTACTTC
J: TRBJ2-1; V: TRBV4-3; size: NA; D: TRBD2; CDR3: CASSQVISGINNEQFF; DNA: TGCGCCAGCAGCCAAGTAATCAGCGGGATAAACAATGAGCAGTTCTTC
J: TRBJ2-4; V: TRBV9; size: NA; D: NA; CDR3: CASSVGVSGRAKNIQYF; DNA: TGTGCCAGCAGCGTAGGGGTGAGCGGAAGGGCCAAAAACATTCAGTACTTC
J: TRBJ2-7; V: TRBV28; size: NA; D: TRBD2; CDR3: CASKSSGLANHEQYF; DNA: TGTGCCAGCAAATCCTCGGGACTAGCGAACCACGAGCAGTACTTC
J: TRBJ2-5; V: TRBV11-3; size: NA; D: NA; CDR3: CASSVLAEETQYF; DNA: TGTGCCAGCAGCGTGTTAGCGGAAGAGACCCAGTACTTC
J: TRBJ2-1; V: TRBV7-6; size: NA; D: NA; CDR3: CASSYDGNSHEQFF; DNA: TGTGCCAGCAGCTACGACGGGAATTCACATGAGCAGTTCTTC
J: TRBJ1-5; V: TRBV19; size: NA; D: NA; CDR3: CASSPTGTSNQPQHF; DNA: TGTGCCAGTAGTCCCACAGGGACCAGCAATCAGCCCCAGCATTTT
J: TRBJ2-7; V: TRBV19; size: NA; D: NA; CDR3: CASSSAGNEQYF; DNA: TGTGCCAGTAGTAGTGCAGGAAACGAGCAGTACTTC
J: TRBJ1-4; V: TRBV5-6; size: NA; D: NA; CDR3: CASSFAGSNEKLFF; DNA: TGTGCCAGCAGCTTTGCAGGGTCAAATGAAAAACTGTTTTTT
J: TRBJ2-1; V: TRBV10-1; size: NA; D: TRBD2; CDR3: CASSVTSGRAGEQFF; DNA: TGCGCCAGCAGTGTCACTAGCGGGAGGGCCGGTGAGCAGTTCTTC
J: TRBJ1-1; V: TRBV7-3; size: NA; D: TRBD1; CDR3: CASSLATGGMGTEAFF; DNA: TGTGCCAGCAGCCTCGCGACAGGGGGCATGGGCACTGAAGCTTTCTTT
J: TRBJ1-2; V: TRBV18; size: NA; D: TRBD1; CDR3: CASSSETGTGYGYTF; DNA: TGTGCCAGCTCATCCGAGACCGGGACAGGGTATGGCTACACCTTC
J: TRBJ2-1; V: TRBV5-6; size: once; D: NA; CDR3: CASSYRFYNEQFF; DNA: TGTGCCAGCAGCTACAGGTTCTACAATGAGCAGTTCTTC
J: TRBJ2-2; V: TRBV27; size: NA; D: NA; CDR3: CASSQGNMNTGELFF; DNA: TGTGCCAGCAGTCAGGGGAACATGAACACCGGGGAGCTGTTTTTT
J: TRBJ2-3; V: TRBV7-3; size: NA; D: NA; CDR3: CASSLDGDTQYF; DNA: TGTGCCAGCAGCTTGGATGGCGATACGCAGTATTTT
J: TRBJ1-5; V: TRBV27; size: NA; D: NA; CDR3: CASSPDTPGGNQPQHF; DNA: TGTGCCAGCAGTCCCGATACACCGGGGGGCAATCAGCCCCAGCATTTT
J: TRBJ2-1; V: TRBV28; size: NA; D: NA; CDR3: CASSLNGYNEQFF; DNA: TGTGCCAGCAGTTTAAACGGATACAATGAGCAGTTCTTC
J: TRBJ2-7; V: TRBV4-1; size: NA; D: NA; CDR3: CASSLNGGPYEQYF; DNA: TGCGCCAGCAGCCTAAATGGAGGGCCCTACGAGCAGTACTTC
J: TRBJ2-7; V: TRBV7-6; size: NA; D: NA; CDR3: CASSLGSGPSYEQYF; DNA: TGTGCCAGCAGCTTAGGGAGCGGGCCCTCCTACGAGCAGTACTTC
J: TRBJ1-1; V: TRBV28; size: few; D: NA; CDR3: CASRRRAEAFF; DNA: TGTGCCAGCAGGCGCCGGGCTGAAGCTTTCTTT
J: TRBJ2-2; V: TRBV27; size: NA; D: TRBD2; CDR3: CASTLLAPEVGELFF; DNA: TGTGCCAGCACCCTACTAGCGCCTGAGGTCGGGGAGCTGTTTTTT
J: TRBJ2-7; V: TRBV27; size: NA; D: TRBD2; CDR3: CASSLSPSGSYEQYF; DNA: TGTGCCAGCAGTTTATCTCCTAGCGGTAGCTACGAGCAGTACTTC
J: TRBJ1-3; V: TRBV2; size: NA; D: NA; CDR3: CASTGSGNTIYF; DNA: TGTGCCAGCACAGGGAGCGGAAACACCATATATTTT
J: TRBJ2-1; V: TRBV19; size: NA; D: TRBD1; CDR3: CASSIRTGVHNEQFF; DNA: TGTGCCAGTAGTATTAGGACAGGGGTACATAATGAGCAGTTCTTC
J: TRBJ2-1; V: TRBV7-3; size: NA; D: NA; CDR3: CASSLGVNSYNEQFF; DNA: TGTGCCAGCTCTTTAGGGGTTAACTCCTACAATGAGCAGTTCTTC